The next 30 T cell receptor beta chains were all read from a single sample in a study of T cell repertoires in cytomegalovirus infection. One entry per CDR3 protein, called by TCRdb with MiXCR from the reads. Of 680,000 or so distinct CDR3 sequences detected, less than 40% appear once; the ten largest clones hold about 2.8%. The sequenced sample was PBMCs. The receptors originated from a human donor in good health (CMV status not recorded). Some clones in this sample may be carry-over from other donors' samples.

As regards this clonotype: The missing conserved phenylalanine or tryptophan at the end of this CDR3 makes a read error likely. The CDR3 nucleotides read TGTGCCAGCAGCTTAGCAGGGCTAGCGGGACACAATGAGCAGTTCTTA. Encoded protein: CASSLAGLAGHNEQFL. The chain combines TRBV7-2 with TRBJ2-1, with 9 bases lining up with TRBD2. V dropped 0 bases and J dropped 5; count of bases not matched to a gene: 5. The CDR3 sequence is 16 residues long. The germline CDR1 and CDR2 sequences are SGHTA and FQGNSA.

The chain is built from TRBV7-2 and TRBJ2-2; D is undetermined. V was pared by 4 bases and J by 1 base, with 10 bases between. The CDR3 totals 15 residues. The germline CDR1 and CDR2 sequences are SGHTA and FQGNSA. CDR3 sequence: CASSSVGGNTGELFF. DNA for the CDR3: TGTGCCAGCAGCTCAGTCGGCGGGAACACCGGGGAGCTGTTTTTT.

In regard to this clonotype: The missing conserved phenylalanine or tryptophan at the end of this CDR3 makes a read error likely. The J gene is TRBJ2-1, the V gene TRBV30; D possibly matches TRBD1 or TRBD2 (6 bases each). From germline, CDR1 is GTSNPN and CDR2 SVGIG (reference sequence). V was clipped by 4 bases and J by 2 bases, with 15 bases between them. The CDR3 spans 15 residues. The CDR3 reads CAWIRSGGAYNEQFL. CDR3 DNA sequence: TGTGCCTGGATTAGATCCGGGGGCGCCTACAATGAGCAGTTCTTA.

The rearrangement joins TRBV7-2 to TRBJ1-1; 8 positions agree with TRBD1. V shed 3 bases and J 4 bases; nucleotides not matched to a gene: 4. Germline CDR1 SGHTA, CDR2 FQGNSA. The CDR3 sequence is 14 residues long. The CDR3 loop reads CASSFQGAGTEAFF. CDR3 bases: TGTGCCAGCAGCTTTCAGGGGGCGGGCACTGAAGCTTTCTTT.

This clonotype was seen a few times. V usage is TRBV7-9 and J usage is TRBJ2-5, with D perhaps TRBD1 or TRBD2 (6 bases each). CDR1 SEHNR and CDR2 FQNEAQ come from the germline V gene (reference sequence). The CDR3 covers 16 residues. V lost 4 bases, J lost 5 bases, and 20 bases lay in between. This chain's CDR3 is CASSYSGRGETETQYF. In nucleotides, the CDR3 is TGTGCCAGCAGCTATTCCGGTAGGGGGGAAACGGAGACCCAGTACTTC.

The V and J genes are TRBV12-3 or TRBV12-4 and TRBJ1-5, with D perhaps TRBD1 (5 bases). The germline V and J ends were trimmed by 8 bases and 1 base, with 12 bases remaining between them. There are 14 residues in the CDR3. In DNA, the CDR3 is TGTGCCAGCCGTTGGGGGAGCAGCAATCAGCCCCAGCATTTT. Its translation: CASRWGSSNQPQHF.

V and J are TRBV19 and TRBJ1-2; D remains unclear. Trimming took off 7 bases at V and 4 bases at J, with 16 bases between the two ends. The CDR3 consists of 14 residues. Germline loops: CDR1 LNHDA, CDR2 SQIVND (reference sequence). Here the CDR3 DNA reads TGTGCCAGTACTCAAGCCCCTCAATTCTATGGCTACACCTTC. Amino acids: CASTQAPQFYGYTF.

The J gene is TRBJ2-3, the V gene TRBV25-1; the D gene is possibly TRBD2 (5 bases). Between the trimmed V and J ends, which lost 6 bases and 2 bases, there was a span of 9 bases. The germline CDR1 and CDR2 sequences are MGHDK and SYGVNS. The CDR3 contains 13 residues. The CDR3, as DNA: TGTGCCAGCAGGGAGGCGAACACAGATACGCAGTATTTT. Translated: CASREANTDTQYF.

The sample holds a few counts of this clonotype. V and J are TRBV7-6 and TRBJ2-5, with D perhaps matching TRBD2 (6 bases). This CDR3 has 15 residues. Trimming shortened V by 3 bases and J by 5 bases, and 16 bases separated the two germline ends. Germline V gene data show CDR1 as SGHVS and CDR2 as FNYEAQ. The CDR3 DNA follows: TGTGCCAGCAGCTTCGGCGGGGCCCTAACCGAGACCCAGTACTTC. It encodes CASSFGGALTETQYF.

This clonotype was found a few times. This chain links TRBV19 with TRBJ1-5; D gene ambiguous. Germline V gene data show CDR1 as LNHDA and CDR2 as SQIVND (reference sequence). V lost 3 bases to trimming and J lost 0 bases, with 9 bases between them. There are 15 residues in the CDR3. CDR3: CASSIGRYSNQPQHF. The CDR3 bases are TGTGCCAGTAGTATCGGCAGGTATAGCAATCAGCCCCAGCATTTT.

The chain joins TRBV29-1 to TRBJ2-3, with 13 bases lining up with TRBD2. CDR3 length: 15 residues. The junction had 11 bases not matched to a gene; V was cut back by 6 bases and J by 8 bases. The germline V gene encodes CDR1 SQVTM and CDR2 ANQGSEA. CDR3 in amino acids: CSVVPGLAGSGTQYF. The CDR3 nucleotides read TGCAGCGTCGTTCCGGGACTAGCGGGGTCGGGTACGCAGTATTTT.

This clonotype turned up a few times. V is TRBV7-6 and J is TRBJ1-2; no clear D gene. CDR1 is SGHVS and CDR2 is FNYEAQ in the germline V gene. The V end was cut by 4 bases, the J end by 2 bases, with 11 bases between. The CDR3 loop spans 14 amino acids. The chain's CDR3 is CASSSDLGNYGYTF. CDR3 in DNA: TGTGCCAGCAGCTCGGACCTCGGGAACTATGGCTACACCTTC.

The chain uses TRBV11-2 and TRBJ1-1, with TRBD1 as a possible D gene (5 bases). In germline, CDR1 is SGHAT, CDR2 FQNNGV. Trimming cost V 5 bases and J 3 bases, with 13 bases left between them. The CDR3 length is 14 residues. The CDR3 reads CASSPTDSDTEAFF. The CDR3 DNA sequence: TGTGCCAGCAGCCCTACCGACAGTGACACTGAAGCTTTCTTT.

The chain employs TRBV7-9 and TRBJ2-7, with 8 bases aligning to TRBD1. The germline V gene encodes CDR1 SEHNR and CDR2 FQNEAQ (reference sequence). The CDR3 covers 13 residues. V dropped 5 bases and J dropped 7; count of bases not matched to a gene: 7. The CDR3 sequence: CASSPRTGPEQYF. The CDR3 nucleotides are TGTGCCAGCAGCCCTAGGACAGGGCCAGAGCAGTACTTC. Full variable domain (rest looked up from reference TRBV7-9 and TRBJ2-7): DTGVSQNPRHKITKRGQNVTFRCDPISEHNRLYWYRQTLGQGPEFLTYFQNEAQLEKSRLLSDRFSAERPKGSFSTLEIQRTEQGDSAMYLCASSPRTGPEQYFGPGTRLTVT.

The gene calls are TRBV7-2 and TRBJ2-2; D gene unclear. The CDR3 length is 14 residues. Germline-derived CDR1 and CDR2 are SGHTA and FQGNSA. Deletions cut 5 bases from V and 9 bases from J, with 16 bases between. DNA for the CDR3: TGTGCCAGCAGCACCCAGTGGCAAACCCGGGAGCTGTTTTTT. As protein: CASSTQWQTRELFF.

This clonotype was counted many times. The rearrangement uses TRBV7-2 and TRBJ1-3, with D possibly matching TRBD1 (5 bases). V dropped 4 bases and J dropped 0 bases, with 16 bases sitting between them. CDR1 SGHTA and CDR2 FQGNSA come from the germline V gene. The CDR3 is 17 residues long. CDR3 loop: CASSSNWRGRSGNTIYF. DNA for the CDR3: TGTGCCAGCAGCTCTAATTGGCGGGGCCGCTCTGGAAACACCATATATTTT.

The rearrangement joins TRBV7-2 to TRBJ1-3; 8 bases agree with TRBD1. In germline, CDR1 is SGHTA, CDR2 FQGNSA. V was clipped by 5 bases and J by 1 base; unmatched bases: 13. The CDR3 runs to 18 residues. The CDR3 region is CASSRGVAGGASGNTIYF. CDR3 in DNA: TGTGCCAGCAGCCGAGGTGTAGCAGGGGGCGCGTCTGGAAACACCATATATTTT. Full variable domain (rest looked up from reference TRBV7-2 and TRBJ1-3): GAGVSQSPSNKVTEKGKDVELRCDPISGHTALYWYRQSLGQGLEFLIYFQGNSAPDKSGLPSDRFSAERTGGSVSTLTIQRTQQEDSAVYLCASSRGVAGGASGNTIYFGEGSWLTVV.

The chain carries TRBV5-4 and TRBJ1-5; 10 positions match TRBD1. V was clipped by 4 bases and J by 15 bases; unmatched bases: 7. The CDR3 loop spans 12 amino acids. Germline V gene lookup returns CDR1 SGHNT and CDR2 YYREEE (reference sequence). The CDR3, as DNA: TGTGCCAGCAGCATAGACAGGGGGCCTCGGCATTTT. This codes for CASSIDRGPRHF.

This clonotype was picked up a small number of times. The chain joins TRBV19 to TRBJ2-7; 8 bases agree with TRBD1. The CDR3 length is 15 residues. The V and J ends lost 6 bases and 2 bases, in that order; junction bases with no gene match: 9. Germline V gene lookup returns CDR1 LNHDA and CDR2 SQIVND (reference sequence). CDR3 sequence (DNA): TGTGCCAGTAGCCGATTCCGGGGACAGGCCTACGAGCAGTACTTC. This codes for CASSRFRGQAYEQYF.

This clonotype was seen only once. V gene TRBV10-3 combines with J gene TRBJ2-1, with 11 bases lining up with TRBD2. The length of the CDR3 is 15 residues. The germline V gene encodes CDR1 ENHRY and CDR2 SYGVKD. V was clipped by 8 bases and J by 4 bases; unmatched bases: 7. The DNA of the CDR3 is TGTGCCATCTGGCCTAGCGGGAGGCCATACAATGAGCAGTTCTTC. This translates into CAIWPSGRPYNEQFF.

The chain is built from TRBV5-1 and TRBJ1-4; the D gene is possibly TRBD1 (5 bases). From germline, CDR1 is SGHRS and CDR2 YFSETQ. V was clipped by 4 bases and J by 4 bases, with 14 bases between them. CDR3 length equals 15 residues. The CDR3 region has the DNA TGCGCCAGCAGCCCCCGAGGGGCCTATAATGAAAAACTGTTTTTT. Amino acids: CASSPRGAYNEKLFF.

About this clonotype itself: This could be a read error, since a much larger clone is one nucleotide away. The gene calls are TRBV7-8 and TRBJ2-6; TRBD2 might be the D (6 bases). Germline V CDR1 and CDR2: SGHVS, FQNEAQ. This CDR3 spans 15 amino acids. Written as DNA, the CDR3 is TGTGCCAGCATCTTAGAGGACTATGGGGCCAACGTCCTGACTTTC. Translating gives CASILEDYGANVLTF.

This clonotype was picked up a small number of times. This rearrangement joins TRBV5-5 to TRBJ1-6; 8 nucleotides agree with TRBD1. Germline-derived CDR1 and CDR2 are SGHKS and YYEKEE (reference sequence). CDR3 length: 17 residues. Trimming cost V 4 bases and J 7 bases; bases outside gene matches: 13. The DNA for the CDR3 is TGTGCCAGCAGCATGGAAGCCAGGACAGGGCGAAATTCACCCCTCCACTTT. Translated: CASSMEARTGRNSPLHF. Full variable domain (outside the CDR3, taken from reference TRBV5-5 and TRBJ1-6): DAGVTQSPTHLIKTRGQQVTLRCSPISGHKSVSWYQQVLGQGPQFIFQYYEKEERGRGNFPDRFSARQFPNYSSELNVNALLLGDSALYLCASSMEARTGRNSPLHFGNGTRLTVT.

The chain couples TRBV24-1 to TRBJ2-7; no firm D call. The CDR3 extends over 13 amino acids. Germline V gives CDR1 KGHDR, CDR2 SFDVKD. V was cut by 2 bases and J by 9 bases, with 13 bases left in between. The CDR3 region has the DNA TGTGCCACCAGTGATTGGCAGACGGTCGGGCAGTACTTC. As protein: CATSDWQTVGQYF.

About this clonotype itself: At one boundary the junction diverges from the germline segment, which might be a read error. V gene TRBV7-2 combines with J gene TRBJ1-1, with 10 bases matching TRBD1. Germline V gene data show CDR1 as SGHTA and CDR2 as FQGNSA. This CDR3 region has 14 residues. CDR3 protein: CASSSGQGNTVAFF. The CDR3 nucleotides are TGTGCCAGCAGCTCGGGACAGGGGAACACTGTAGCTTTCTTT.

The chain recombines TRBV19 with TRBJ2-2; 11 bases agree with TRBD1. V gave up 5 bases and J gave up 7 bases; unmatched junction bases: 12. The CDR3 loop spans 17 amino acids. CDR1 and CDR2 (germline): LNHDA, SQIVND (reference sequence). The CDR3 DNA follows: TGTGCCAGTAGTTCACCGGGACAGGGGGGAGTGTTCGGGGAGCTGTTTTTT. Translated, it gives CASSSPGQGGVFGELFF.

As concerns this clonotype: This may be a read error: a much more frequent sequence differs by one nucleotide. The CDR3 here is CASTLKVGTEAFF. DNA for the CDR3: TGTGCCAGCACCCTCAAGGTAGGAACTGAAGCTTTCTTT. The chain couples TRBV7-2 to TRBJ1-1; D is unclear. The V end was cut by 7 bases, the J end by 5 bases, with 14 bases between. Germline V gene data show CDR1 as SGHTA and CDR2 as FQGNSA. The CDR3 runs to 13 residues.

CDR3 loop: CSVLGRGANTEAFF. The CDR3 region has the DNA TGCAGCGTTCTAGGCAGGGGGGCGAACACTGAAGCTTTCTTT. This chain connects TRBV29-1 to TRBJ1-1, with 7 bases matching TRBD1. The CDR3 sequence is 14 residues long. V lost 5 bases and J lost 1; bases outside the gene matches: 7. The V gene's germline CDR1 is SQVTM and CDR2 ANQGSEA.

This clonotype was picked up a small number of times. V is TRBV5-1 and J is TRBJ2-3; 13 bases agree with TRBD2. This CDR3 contains 19 residues. J was trimmed by 3 bases and V by 2 bases; bases with no gene match: 12. Germline lookup yields CDR1 SGHRS and CDR2 YFSETQ. The CDR3 DNA reads TGCGCCAGCAGCTTCCGTACTAGCGGGGGGGCCTCGAGGACAGATACGCAGTATTTT. Protein sequence: CASSFRTSGGASRTDTQYF.

Only a few counts were recorded for this clonotype. Here the CDR3 reads CASSQDRTGVSYEQYF. The CDR3 DNA is TGCGCCAGCAGCCAAGACCGGACAGGGGTCTCCTACGAGCAGTACTTC. The rearrangement uses TRBV4-1 and TRBJ2-7, with 9 nucleotides matching TRBD1. The CDR3 extends over 16 amino acids. The V gene end was trimmed by 0 bases and the J gene end by 0 bases; junction bases not matched to a gene: 3. Germline CDR1 is MGHRA and CDR2 is YSYEKL.